The source of this T cell receptor (beta chain) is a study of blood T cell repertoires in COVID-19. At the level of the study: Material from acute and convalescent COVID-19 was sourced from the United States, Italy and Spain. T cells, B-cell-depleted T cells, or PBMCs provided the cDNA or gDNA that served as material.

The CDR3 loop spans 15 amino acids. Germline lookup yields CDR1 KGHSH and CDR2 LQKENI. V dropped 0 bases and J dropped 10 bases, with 15 bases sitting between them. This clone was picked up a small number of times. Authors' methods: Amplified reference gene primers provided the basis for estimating nucleated cell counts. Libraries were prepared by immunoSEQ multiplex PCR; TCRdb keeps only in-frame clonotypes and omits some of them. V, J and clone size are taken as reported in that table, and D and trimming were inferred from the DNA itself. The sample records roughly 57,000 clones, around 87% being singletons.

The chain joins TRBV18 to TRBJ1-4; possible D gene TRBD1, 5 bases. The sequence was collected from a man in his 60s with active or convalescent COVID-19. Specimen: peripheral blood. The CDR3: CASSPPGGVLGKLFF. Written as DNA, the CDR3 is TGTGCCAGCTCACCACCGGGAGGGGTTCTTGGAAAACTGTTTTTT.